A selection of T cell receptor beta chains follows, all from one sample in a study of blood T cell repertoires in COVID-19. Sequencing used immunoSEQ multiplex PCR; TCRdb keeps in-frame clones, though not all of them. The sample has about 300,000 clones; around 84% are singletons. The specimen sequenced was peripheral blood. These receptor sequences come from a human donor with COVID-19, enrolled during active disease. The donor label of this sample is uncertain. The CDR3 runs from the conserved cysteine through the conserved F or W. The D gene is left open where the match is weak. Size is stated for part of the rows, as once, few or many counts, or as a class when the clone is expanded.

clone_size,d_call,j_call,v_call,cdr3_nt,cdr3_aa
.,.,TRBJ1-1,TRBV19,TGTGCCAGTAGTATAGGAAGCACCAACACTGAAGCTTTCTTT,CASSIGSTNTEAFF
.,.,TRBJ2-7,TRBV5-1,TGCGCCAGCAGTGGCCTGGGGGGGCCTAGCGAGCAGTACTTC,CASSGLGGPSEQYF
.,TRBD1,TRBJ1-2,TRBV5-5,TGTGCCAGCAGCTTGCCAGGGGGCGGTAATGGCTACACCTTC,CASSLPGGGNGYTF
.,.,TRBJ1-3,TRBV10-3,TGTGCCATCAGTGAGGCAGATATCTCTGGAAACACCATATATTTT,CAISEADISGNTIYF
.,.,TRBJ1-5,TRBV10-2,TGCGCCAGCAGTGAGATTGGTACAGGGTCGGGCAATCAGCCCCAGCATTTT,CASSEIGTGSGNQPQHF
.,.,TRBJ2-7,TRBV6-1,TGTGCCAGCAGTGAAAGGGGCAGCTTCTACGAGCAGTACTTC,CASSERGSFYEQYF
.,TRBD1,TRBJ2-5,TRBV6-1,TGTGCCAGCAGTGAAAGTGGGACAGGAGGTAGGGAGACCCAGTACTTC,CASSESGTGGRETQYF
.,TRBD2,TRBJ2-1,TRBV18,TGTGCCAGCTCACCACGGACTAGCGGGAATGCAAATGAGCAGTTCTTC,CASSPRTSGNANEQFF
.,.,TRBJ2-1,TRBV27,TGTGCCAGCAGTTTATCTCCCGCGGGACGGTACAATGAGCAGTTCTTC,CASSLSPAGRYNEQFF
.,.,TRBJ2-7,TRBV11-3,TGTGCCAGCAGCCCTGGGAGCAACGGCGAGCAGTACTTC,CASSPGSNGEQYF
.,.,TRBJ1-1,TRBV2,TGTGCCAGCAGTTCCGACGCGGCTGAAGCTTTCTTT,CASSSDAAEAFF
few,TRBD2,TRBJ2-7,TRBV28,TGTGCCAGCAGTGACGGGAGGCCCTACGAGCAGTACTTC,CASSDGRPYEQYF
.,TRBD1,TRBJ1-1,TRBV28,TGTGCCAGCGTGGGACAGGTGAACACTGAAGCTTTCTTT,CASVGQVNTEAFF
.,.,TRBJ1-5,TRBV6-4,TGTGCCAGCAGTCCGAGAGGAGGCAATCAGCCCCAGCATTTT,CASSPRGGNQPQHF
.,.,TRBJ2-7,TRBV19,TGTGCCAGTAGTATAGGGCCGGGTAACGGCGAGCAGTACTTC,CASSIGPGNGEQYF
few,.,TRBJ2-7,TRBV30,TGTGCCTGGAGTGTACTGTCGTCGTCCTACGAGCAGTACTTC,CAWSVLSSSYEQYF
.,TRBD2,TRBJ2-2,TRBV28,TGTGCCAGCACCCGGGGGGTGGGACCGGTCGGGAACACCGGGGAGCTGTTTTTT,CASTRGVGPVGNTGELFF
.,TRBD2,TRBJ2-5,TRBV7-9,TGTGCCAGCAGCCTGGGGACTAGCGGCAAAGAGACCCAGTACTTC,CASSLGTSGKETQYF
once,.,TRBJ1-1,TRBV5-5,TGTGCCAGCAGCTTTCTAATTGTCGGGGGGAACACTGAAGCTTTCTTT,CASSFLIVGGNTEAFF
.,TRBD1,TRBJ2-3,TRBV6-1,TGTGCCAGCAGTGAGAGAGGGGGCCCAGATACGCAGTATTTT,CASSERGGPDTQYF
.,.,TRBJ1-2,TRBV28,TGTGCCAGCACCCCCGGCAGGGACTATGGCTACACCTTC,CASTPGRDYGYTF
.,.,TRBJ2-1,TRBV6-5,TGTGCCAGCTATGCGATCTACAATGAGCAGTTCTTC,CASYAIYNEQFF
once,TRBD1,TRBJ1-3,TRBV28,TGTGCCAGCAGTTTATCCGCGCTGACAGGGCTAGGAAACACCATATATTTT,CASSLSALTGLGNTIYF